This T cell receptor (beta chain) was retrieved from a study of T-cell memory formation after mild COVID-19. Looking at the study overall: Largely donor-specific sequence clusters came from a couple of donors.

CDR1 is LNHNV, CDR2 YYDKDF, per germline (reference sequence). V gave up 0 bases and J gave up 9 bases, with 12 bases separating them. The CDR3 is made up of 14 amino acids. Via MiXCR, TCRdb re-called the 5' RACE reads, giving one row per CDR3 protein. The sample shows roughly 300,000 distinct CDR3 sequences, over 7% of them seen only once. Study-wide findings and caveats: Day 15 to 85 contracting clones showed balanced CD4/CD8; later expanders leaned CD4+.

This clonotype was seen a few times. Antigen: not known. The chain joins TRBV15 to TRBJ2-1; the D is unclear. The clonotype comes from a young man who had mild COVID-19 (a few samples of this study predate the infection). Cell type and time point are not known. Sequenced sample: PBMCs or a T cell subset sorted from them (not recorded which). The CDR3 loop reads CATSRDLLLGEQFF. CDR3 in DNA: TGTGCCACCAGCAGAGATCTCCTCCTGGGTGAGCAGTTCTTC.